The sequence of this T cell receptor (beta chain) was determined in a study of radiation and T cells in renal cell carcinoma. About the study: Nephrectomy followed 15 Gy stereotactic body radiation by 4 weeks.

Noted time point: blood 2 weeks post-SBRT. The treatment here: 15 Gy SBRT to primary tumor, nephrectomy 4 weeks later. Radiation-treated patients gave blood at baseline, week 2 and week 4. Method: immunoSEQ multiplex PCR; TCRdb's copy keeps in-frame clones and lacks some. The sample lists more than 95,000 clones, around 80% seen once, with roughly 6% in the top ten. Germline-derived CDR1 and CDR2 are LGHNA and YNFKEQ. Trimming left V 0 bases short and J 4 bases short, with 15 bases between. This CDR3 spans 16 amino acids. Study conclusions and caveats: Top tumor clonotypes rose in blood 2 weeks post-radiation, then contracted.

Worth noting for this clone: Its antigen is as yet unknown.

This chain links TRBV4-2 with TRBJ1-2; D is ambiguous. The origin of this receptor is a man in his fifties with renal cell carcinoma. The sequencing here drew on blood, taken from a patient whose treatment included radiotherapy and nephrectomy. CDR3 coding DNA: TGTGCCAGCAGCCAAGAGGAGGGCCTCTACAGCTATGGCTACACCTTC. This codes for CASSQEEGLYSYGYTF.